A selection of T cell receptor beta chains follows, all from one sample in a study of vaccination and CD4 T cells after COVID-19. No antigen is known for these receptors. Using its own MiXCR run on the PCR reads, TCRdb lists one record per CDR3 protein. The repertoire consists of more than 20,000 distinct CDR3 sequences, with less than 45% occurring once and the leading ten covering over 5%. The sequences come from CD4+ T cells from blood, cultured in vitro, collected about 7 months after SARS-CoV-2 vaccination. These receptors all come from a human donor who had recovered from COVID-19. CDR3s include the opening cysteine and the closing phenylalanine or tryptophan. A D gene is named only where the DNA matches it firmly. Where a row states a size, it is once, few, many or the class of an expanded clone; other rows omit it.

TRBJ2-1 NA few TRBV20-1 CSAGYNEQFF TGCAGTGCTGGATACAATGAGCAGTTCTTC
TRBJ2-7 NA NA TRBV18 CASSHGPESSYEQYF TGTGCCAGCTCACATGGACCAGAGAGCTCCTACGAGCAGTACTTC
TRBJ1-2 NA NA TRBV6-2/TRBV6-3 CASSYSPGPLGGYTF TGTGCCAGCAGTTACTCTCCAGGCCCCTTGGGAGGCTACACCTTC
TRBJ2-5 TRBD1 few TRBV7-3 CASSSSTGYEETQYF TGTGCCAGCAGCTCATCGACAGGGTACGAGGAGACCCAGTACTTC
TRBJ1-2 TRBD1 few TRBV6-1 CASTRDRGRPYGYTF TGTGCCAGCACCAGGGACAGGGGGCGCCCCTATGGCTACACCTTC
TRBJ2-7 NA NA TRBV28 CASSSGAESSYEQYF TGTGCCAGCAGCTCGGGCGCTGAGAGCTCCTACGAGCAGTACTTC
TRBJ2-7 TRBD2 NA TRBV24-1 CATSDWGGEQYF TGTGCCACCAGTGATTGGGGGGGGGAGCAGTACTTC
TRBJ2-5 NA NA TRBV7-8 CASSPGTRWETQYF TGTGCCAGCTCTCCCGGGACAAGGTGGGAGACCCAGTACTTC
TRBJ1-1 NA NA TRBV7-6 CASSLVQGNTEAFF TGTGCCAGCAGCTTAGTGCAGGGGAACACTGAAGCTTTCTTT
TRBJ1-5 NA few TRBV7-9 CASSLGPGGGNQPQHF TGTGCCAGCAGCTTAGGTCCGGGGGGAGGCAATCAGCCCCAGCATTTT
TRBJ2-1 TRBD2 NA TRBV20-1 CSATGGLAGVFNEQFF TGCAGTGCTACGGGGGGGCTAGCGGGAGTATTCAATGAGCAGTTCTTC
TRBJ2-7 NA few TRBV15 CATSRDADPMYEQYF TGTGCCACCAGCAGAGATGCCGATCCCATGTACGAGCAGTACTTC
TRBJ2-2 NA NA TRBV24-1 CTTSDPRRADTGELFF TGTACCACCAGTGACCCTCGGAGGGCCGATACCGGGGAGCTGTTTTTT
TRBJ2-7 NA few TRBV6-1 CASKPGLYGEQYF TGTGCCAGCAAACCGGGACTTTATGGGGAGCAGTACTTC
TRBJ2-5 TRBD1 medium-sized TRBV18 CASWSGGEETQYF TGTGCCAGCTGGTCAGGGGGCGAAGAGACCCAGTACTTC
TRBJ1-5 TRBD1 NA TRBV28 CASSSLTGGQYGNQPQHF TGTGCCAGCAGTTCTCTGACAGGGGGCCAATATGGCAATCAGCCCCAGCATTTT
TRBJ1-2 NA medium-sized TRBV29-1 CSVGGGHGYTF TGCAGCGTTGGTGGGGGCCATGGCTACACCTTC
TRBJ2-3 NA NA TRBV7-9 CASSWGLADTQYF TGTGCCAGCAGCTGGGGACTCGCAGATACGCAGTATTTT
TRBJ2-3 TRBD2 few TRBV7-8 CASSLRSGNTDTQYF TGTGCCAGCAGCTTACGAAGCGGGAACACAGATACGCAGTATTTT
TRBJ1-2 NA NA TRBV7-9 CASSLADLIPLHFGF TGTGCCAGCAGCTTAGCCGACCTAATCCCTCTGCATTTTGGATTC
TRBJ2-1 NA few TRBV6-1 CASSRPTRGDNEQFF TGTGCCAGCAGCCGACCAACCAGAGGGGACAATGAGCAGTTCTTC
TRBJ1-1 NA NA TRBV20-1 CSAREDGTNTEAFF TGCAGTGCTAGAGAAGACGGGACGAACACTGAAGCTTTCTTT
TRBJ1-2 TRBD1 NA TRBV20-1 CSAWTGDGYTF TGCAGTGCCTGGACAGGTGATGGCTACACCTTC
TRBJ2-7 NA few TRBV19 CASRKTGSSYEQYF TGTGCCAGTAGAAAGACAGGCAGCTCCTACGAGCAGTACTTC
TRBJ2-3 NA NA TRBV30 CAWIGYSTDTQYF TGTGCCTGGATAGGGTATAGCACAGATACGCAGTATTTT
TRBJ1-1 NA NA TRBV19 CASKTGQNTEAFF TGTGCCAGTAAGACAGGACAAAACACTGAAGCTTTCTTT